This record looks at one T cell receptor beta chain sequence and its context. Its antigen is not known. The V gene lost 6 bases and the J gene lost 5 bases, with 13 bases spanning the gap. Looked up from germline, CDR1 is LNHDA and CDR2 is SQIVND (reference sequence). This CDR3 has 13 residues. The data stem from a study of T cell repertoires in cytomegalovirus infection. Study-wide context: Selection of CMV epitopes for the study included recently identified HLA-C-restricted and well-studied HLA-B-restricted ones. Signatures in public TCR beta sequences pointed to both CMV infection and matching HLA type. Findings of the study overall: Cumulative public TCR beta family frequency identified carriers of CMV plus the relevant HLA. HLA-C-restricted CMV clonotypes gave the most frequent clonotype in two of eight donors.

TCRdb recomputed calls from the reads with MiXCR, one row per CDR3 protein. This sample has approximately 350,000 distinct CDR3 sequences; approximately 30% occur once, and the top ten carry approximately 13%. The chain has TRBV19 and TRBJ1-1; tentative D call: TRBD1 (5 bases). Sample: cultured PBMCs, taken from culture after CMV antigen stimulation. This receptor was identified in a human donor in good health (CMV status not recorded). Some clones in this sample may be carry-over from other donors' samples. DNA for the CDR3: TGTGCCAGTAGACGTGGGGGGGGAACTGAAGCTTTCTTT. This sequence encodes CASRRGGGTEAFF.